A single sample is the source of the 24 T cell receptor beta chains below, sequenced in a study of blood T cell repertoires in COVID-19. Repertoires were generated with immunoSEQ multiplex PCR, while TCRdb's copy carries only in-frame clones and drops some. Of 250,000 to 350,000 clones detected, approximately 92% appear once; the ten largest clones hold 1% to 1.3%. Sequencing was performed on PBMCs or T cells enriched from blood (not recorded which). These receptors originate from a woman under 40 who had recovered from COVID-19.

The rearrangement joins TRBV5-5 to TRBJ2-7; 7 bases align to TRBD1. The J segment lost 3 bases and the V segment lost 3 bases, leaving 0 bases of the junction unmatched. This CDR3 is 12 amino acids long. Germline CDR1 SGHKS, CDR2 YYEKEE (reference sequence). CDR3 nucleotides: TGTGCCAGCAGCTGGGACAGCTACGAGCAGTACTTC. Protein: CASSWDSYEQYF.

The chain carries TRBV7-2 and TRBJ2-1, with D possibly TRBD1 on 6 matching bases. Germline CDR1 SGHTA, CDR2 FQGNSA. Deletions cut 7 bases from V and 8 bases from J, with 15 bases between. The CDR3 runs to 13 residues. In nucleotides, the CDR3 is TGTGCCAGCAACTTTCTCAGGGGTGATGAGCAGTTCTTC. Translated, it gives CASNFLRGDEQFF. Based on the CDR3 plus reference TRBV7-2 and TRBJ2-1, the full variable domain is GAGVSQSPSNKVTEKGKDVELRCDPISGHTALYWYRQSLGQGLEFLIYFQGNSAPDKSGLPSDRFSAERTGGSVSTLTIQRTQQEDSAVYLCASNFLRGDEQFFGPGTRLTVL.

The chain couples TRBV5-1 to TRBJ1-5; TRBD1 matches at 7 bases. Germline-derived CDR1 and CDR2 are SGHRS and YFSETQ. The J segment lost 5 bases and the V segment lost 4 bases, leaving 3 bases of the junction unmatched. This CDR3 contains 13 residues. The CDR3 sequence: CASSPDRDQPQHF. The CDR3 DNA is TGCGCCAGCAGCCCCGACAGGGATCAGCCCCAGCATTTT.

The chain recombines TRBV24-1 with TRBJ2-1, with 10 bases lining up with TRBD2. Trimming removed 10 bases from V and 5 bases from J; junction bases left unmatched: 10. This CDR3 contains 15 residues. Germline CDR1 reads KGHDR; CDR2 reads SFDVKD. The CDR3 sequence: CATQRRTSGDNEQFF. CDR3 DNA sequence: TGTGCCACTCAAAGGCGTACTAGCGGGGACAATGAGCAGTTCTTC.

The chain carries TRBV5-1 and TRBJ2-2; TRBD1 matches at 7 bases. CDR1 is SGHRS, CDR2 YFSETQ, per germline. This CDR3 region has 13 residues. V was pared by 5 bases and J by 7 bases, with 5 bases of the junction left unmatched. CDR3 coding DNA: TGCGCCAGCAGTTCAGGGGGTTTCGGGGAGCTGTTTTTT. Protein sequence: CASSSGGFGELFF.

J is TRBJ1-1 and V is TRBV5-5; 9 bases are shared with TRBD1. Germline V CDR1 and CDR2: SGHKS, YYEKEE (reference sequence). The CDR3 is 15 residues long. With 3 bases clipped from V and 3 bases from J, the junction kept 6 bases outside the gene matches. The CDR3 coding sequence is TGTGCCAGCAGCTGGCGGGGACAGGGTCACACTGAAGCTTTCTTT. It specifies CASSWRGQGHTEAFF.

V usage is TRBV7-2 and J usage is TRBJ2-3, with TRBD2 as a possible D gene (5 bases). CDR3 length equals 14 residues. V was pared by 4 bases and J by 5 bases, with 13 bases between. CDR1 is SGHTA and CDR2 is FQGNSA in the germline V gene. The CDR3 DNA reads as TGTGCCAGCAGCTCCTTTGGACTGGGAGATACGCAGTATTTT. It is translated as CASSSFGLGDTQYF.

The table lists this clone with a few counts. The CDR3: CASSQYRSPRVREQYF. CDR3 coding DNA: TGTGCCAGCAGCCAGTACAGGTCCCCTCGGGTGCGGGAGCAGTACTTC. This sequence joins TRBV14 and TRBJ2-7, with D possibly matching TRBD1 (5 bases). The germline CDR1 and CDR2 sequences are SGHDN and FVKESK. The CDR3 sequence is 16 residues long. V was trimmed by 3 bases and J by 7 bases, leaving 22 bases between them.

The rearrangement joins TRBV12-5 to TRBJ2-3; a weak D match, TRBD2 (5 bases). V was clipped by 3 bases and J by 5 bases, with 18 bases between them. CDR1 and CDR2 (germline): LGHNT, FRNRAP. CDR3 length equals 16 residues. The CDR3 region is CASGFVAFAGRDTQYF. The CDR3 bases are TGTGCTAGTGGTTTTGTGGCTTTTGCGGGTAGAGATACGCAGTATTTT.

This sequence joins TRBV28 and TRBJ2-2, with 7 bases fitting TRBD1. This CDR3 spans 14 amino acids. Trimming removed 6 bases from V and 6 bases from J; junction bases left unmatched: 7. Germline CDR1 is MDHEN and CDR2 is SYDVKM. The CDR3 is CASRLTGRPGELFF. The CDR3 nucleotides are TGTGCCAGCAGGCTGACAGGGCGACCCGGGGAGCTGTTTTTT.

The chain recombines TRBV27 with TRBJ2-3; the match to TRBD2 covers 8 bases. From germline, CDR1 is MNHEY and CDR2 SMNVEV (reference sequence). The CDR3 spans 18 residues. The trim removed 7 bases at V and 6 bases at J, leaving 21 bases unmatched. The CDR3 loop is CASTLGGGQTLSRDTQYF. CDR3 coding DNA: TGTGCCAGCACCCTAGGCGGGGGGCAAACCTTATCTCGCGATACGCAGTATTTT.

This clone was seen once. CDR3 nucleotide sequence: TGTGCCAGCAGCTTGGGGCACCAAAATGAAAAACTGTTTTTT. Translated, it gives CASSLGHQNEKLFF. The chain links TRBV13 to TRBJ1-4, with D possibly TRBD1 on 5 matching bases. Per the germline V gene, CDR1 is PRHDT and CDR2 is FYEKMQ (reference sequence). Deletions cut 3 bases from V and 5 bases from J, with 10 bases between. The CDR3 spans 14 residues.

The chain recombines TRBV4-1 with TRBJ2-3; TRBD2 aligns across 9 bases. Trimming at V came to 1 base and at J to 4 bases, leaving 3 bases not matched to a gene. Germline V CDR1 and CDR2: MGHRA, YSYEKL. The CDR3 has 15 residues. CDR3 sequence (DNA): TGCGCCAGCAGCCAAGCGGGACTAGCCGCAGATACGCAGTATTTT. This translates into CASSQAGLAADTQYF.

V gene TRBV5-1 combines with J gene TRBJ2-7; D is undetermined. The CDR3 contains 13 residues. The V gene lost 4 bases and the J gene lost 0 bases, with 8 bases spanning the gap. The germline CDR1 and CDR2 sequences are SGHRS and YFSETQ. The CDR3 coding sequence is TGCGCCAGCAGCGAGCCCACCTCCTACGAGCAGTACTTC. This translates into CASSEPTSYEQYF.

There are a few counts of this clone. V and J are TRBV2 and TRBJ1-2, with no clear D. Trimming cost V 4 bases and J 2 bases, with 14 bases left between them. Germline V gene data show CDR1 as SNHLY and CDR2 as FYNNEI. The CDR3 length is 15 residues. The CDR3 nucleotides are TGTGCCAGCAGTGGACCCTTCGGAGGAAACTATGGCTACACCTTC. This gives the protein CASSGPFGGNYGYTF.

This clone occurred once. The chain employs TRBV28 and TRBJ2-1, with D tentatively TRBD2 (6 bases). This CDR3 has 17 amino acids. Germline CDR1 and CDR2: MDHEN and SYDVKM. Trimming removed 1 base from V and 4 bases from J, with 17 bases in between. Here the CDR3 DNA reads TGTGCCAGCAGTTTATCTAAATCCGGGCGGGGTTACAATGAGCAGTTCTTC. It codes for CASSLSKSGRGYNEQFF.

This clone appeared a single time. As DNA, the CDR3 is TGTGCCAGTTCCCCGAAACCCCGCGATGAGCAGTTCTTC. Residues: CASSPKPRDEQFF. The chain has TRBV19 and TRBJ2-1; D unclear. The CDR3 loop spans 13 amino acids. Germline V lookup: CDR1 LNHDA, CDR2 SQIVND (reference sequence). Trimming took 8 bases from V and 8 from J, leaving 16 bases between them.

V is TRBV4-2 and J is TRBJ2-7, with TRBD1 identical over 9 bases. The trim removed 3 bases at V and 5 bases at J, leaving 8 bases unmatched. The germline CDR1 and CDR2 sequences are LGHNA and YNFKEQ. The CDR3 runs 15 residues. CDR3 nucleotide sequence: TGTGCCAGCAGCCAGACACAGGGGGCAAGGGACGAGCAGTACTTC. It encodes CASSQTQGARDEQYF.

This chain uses TRBV29-1 with TRBJ1-3; TRBD1 aligns across 7 bases. CDR1 is SQVTM, CDR2 ANQGSEA, per germline. The CDR3 spans 13 residues. The V gene end was trimmed by 6 bases and the J gene end by 1 base; junction bases not matched to a gene: 3. This CDR3 reads CSVGQTSGNTIYF. CDR3 sequence (DNA): TGCAGCGTGGGACAGACTTCTGGAAACACCATATATTTT.

The J gene is TRBJ1-6, the V gene TRBV27; D is possibly TRBD1 (5 bases). Germline CDR1 is MNHEY and CDR2 is SMNVEV (reference sequence). The V end was cut by 7 bases, the J end by 0 bases, with 13 bases between. The CDR3 contains 16 residues. As DNA, the CDR3 is TGTGCCAGCAAGCTCCAGGGAAACTCCTATAATTCACCCCTCCACTTT. Protein product: CASKLQGNSYNSPLHF.

This chain joins TRBV19 and TRBJ2-2; TRBD1 aligns across 12 bases. Germline V gene sequence: CDR1 LNHDA, CDR2 SQIVND (reference sequence). The V and J ends lost 4 bases and 6 bases, in that order; junction bases with no gene match: 6. The length of the CDR3 is 16 residues. The DNA for the CDR3 is TGTGCCAGTAGTACAAAGGGACAGGGGGCTGCCGGGGAGCTGTTTTTT. This encodes CASSTKGQGAAGELFF.

The J gene is TRBJ2-1, the V gene TRBV7-3; D is undetermined. Germline V gene sequence: CDR1 SGHTA, CDR2 FQGTGA. V was pared by 0 bases and J by 6 bases, with 6 bases between. The CDR3 has 13 amino acids. CDR3 sequence reads: CASSLTRLNEQFF. For the CDR3, the DNA is TGTGCCAGCAGCTTAACTAGACTCAATGAGCAGTTCTTC.

This clone was seen just once. J is TRBJ2-1 and V is TRBV6-5; 12 nucleotides line up with TRBD2. Germline loops: CDR1 MNHEY, CDR2 SVGAGI. The ends lost 6 bases at V and 9 bases at J; junction bases unmatched: 9. The CDR3 is made up of 15 amino acids. CDR3 in DNA: TGTGCCAGCAGCCAGACTAGCGGGAGTTTCAGTGAGCAGTTCTTC. Its translation is CASSQTSGSFSEQFF.

V gene TRBV12-3 or TRBV12-4 combines with J gene TRBJ2-2, with 8 bases that match TRBD1. The V and J ends lost 9 bases and 4 bases, in that order; junction bases with no gene match: 4. The CDR3 is 13 amino acids. CDR3 nucleotides: TGTGCCAGTGGACAGGGAAGCACCGGGGAGCTGTTTTTT. It is translated as CASGQGSTGELFF.